This entry lists 22 T cell receptor beta chains sequenced from one sample in a study of graft-versus-host responses after intestinal transplantation. TCRdb keeps only in-frame clones here, not all; method: immunoSEQ multiplex PCR. The repertoire holds some 55,000 clones, roughly nine tenths seen once, with around 5.1% in the top ten. Specimen: PBMCs, collected nearly 670 days after intestinal transplant. The source is a human patient who received an intestinal transplant, so some T cells may come from the graft donor.

In its sample, this clone was seen once. V and J are TRBV6-5 and TRBJ2-5; D might be TRBD1 or TRBD2, each matching 6 bases. The length of the CDR3 is 16 residues. Germline lookup yields CDR1 MNHEY and CDR2 SVGAGI. The V end was cut by 0 bases, the J end by 4 bases, with 15 bases between. CDR3 sequence (DNA): TGTGCCAGCAGTTACTCGGTGGGGGGCCTGCGAGAGACCCAGTACTTC. Translated: CASSYSVGGLRETQYF.

V usage is TRBV19 and J usage is TRBJ1-6, with TRBD1 as a possible D gene (6 bases). Germline values: CDR1 LNHDA, CDR2 SQIVND (reference sequence). The CDR3 is 16 amino acids. Trimming cost V 4 bases and J 2 bases, with 12 bases left between them. CDR3 nucleotides: TGTGCCAGTAGTACCGAGGACAGCACCTATAATTCACCCCTCCACTTT. It yields the protein CASSTEDSTYNSPLHF.

The chain employs TRBV5-1 and TRBJ1-1; 7 bases match TRBD1. This CDR3 spans 14 amino acids. J lost 4 bases, V lost 0 bases, and 3 bases had no gene match. CDR1 is SGHRS, CDR2 YFSETQ, per germline. The DNA for the CDR3 is TGCGCCAGCAGCTTGGGACAGGGTATCACTGAAGCTTTCTTT. Protein sequence: CASSLGQGITEAFF.

The rearrangement uses TRBV11-3 and TRBJ1-1, with 7 bases aligning to TRBD1. The J segment lost 0 bases and the V segment lost 4 bases, leaving 8 bases of the junction unmatched. Germline assignment: CDR1 SGHNT and CDR2 YENEEA. This CDR3 has 16 amino acids. CDR3 nucleotide sequence: TGTGCCAGCAGCTCCCGACAGGGAGGGATGAACACTGAAGCTTTCTTT. This encodes CASSSRQGGMNTEAFF.

The DNA for the CDR3 is TGTGCCAGCAGCCCCCCGACAGGTCCTGGGGAAAAACTGTTTTTT. Amino acid sequence: CASSPPTGPGEKLFF. The V gene is TRBV7-9, the J gene TRBJ1-4, with D perhaps matching TRBD1 (6 bases). The CDR3 loop spans 15 amino acids. Germline values: CDR1 SEHNR, CDR2 FQNEAQ (reference sequence). Trimming shortened V by 5 bases and J by 8 bases, and 18 bases separated the two germline ends. The full variable domain, rest sourced from reference TRBV7-9 and TRBJ1-4, is DTGVSQNPRHKITKRGQNVTFRCDPISEHNRLYWYRQTLGQGPEFLTYFQNEAQLEKSRLLSDRFSAERPKGSFSTLEIQRTEQGDSAMYLCASSPPTGPGEKLFFGSGTQLSVL.

The chain uses TRBV5-1 and TRBJ2-2; 10 nucleotides align to TRBD2. The germline V gene has CDR1 SGHRS and CDR2 YFSETQ. J was trimmed by 3 bases and V by 0 bases; bases with no gene match: 11. The CDR3 contains 19 residues. This CDR3 reads CASSLELAGGLDHTGELFF. Here the CDR3 DNA reads TGCGCCAGCAGCTTGGAGTTAGCGGGGGGCTTAGACCACACCGGGGAGCTGTTTTTT. The entire variable domain, with the rest obtained from reference TRBV5-1 and TRBJ2-2, is as follows: KAGVTQTPRYLIKTRGQQVTLSCSPISGHRSVSWYQQTPGQGLQFLFEYFSETQRNKGNFPGRFSGRQFSNSRSEMNVSTLELGDSALYLCASSLELAGGLDHTGELFFGEGSRLTVL.

This chain joins TRBV13 and TRBJ1-2; D gene ambiguous. This CDR3 comprises 14 residues. V lost 3 bases to trimming and J lost 2 bases, with 10 bases between them. Germline assignment: CDR1 PRHDT and CDR2 FYEKMQ (reference sequence). The CDR3 sequence: CASSFGGWNYGYTF. In nucleotides, the CDR3 is TGTGCCAGCAGCTTTGGTGGTTGGAACTATGGCTACACCTTC. The entire variable domain, with the rest obtained from reference TRBV13 and TRBJ1-2, is as follows: AAGVIQSPRHLIKEKRETATLKCYPIPRHDTVYWYQQGPGQDPQFLISFYEKMQSDKGSIPDRFSAQQFSDYHSELNMSSLELGDSALYFCASSFGGWNYGYTFGSGTRLTVV.

The V gene is TRBV18, the J gene TRBJ1-6; D unresolved. CDR3 size: 13 residues. CDR1 and CDR2 from the germline V gene are KGHSH and LQKENI. V was trimmed by 7 bases and J by 6 bases, leaving 10 bases between them. The CDR3 DNA reads TGTGCCAGCTTGACCTCACTTAATTCACCCCTCCACTTT. Translated: CASLTSLNSPLHF.

V usage is TRBV7-3 and J usage is TRBJ2-6; no definite D call. The V gene's germline CDR1 is SGHTA and CDR2 FQGTGA. V shed 3 bases and J shed 3 bases, with 3 bases lying between them. The CDR3 has 13 amino acids. The DNA of the CDR3 is TGTGCCAGCAGCTTCGGTGGGGCCAACGTCCTGACTTTC. It codes for CASSFGGANVLTF.

The CDR3 sequence: CASSRQQGGTEAFF. For the CDR3, the DNA is TGTGCCAGCAGCCGTCAACAGGGGGGGACTGAAGCTTTCTTT. The chain uses TRBV4-2 and TRBJ1-1; 8 bases align to TRBD1. This CDR3 region has 14 residues. The germline gives CDR1 LGHNA, CDR2 YNFKEQ. After removal of 4 bases from V and 5 bases from J, the junction contained 6 bases not matched to a gene.

This clone was observed a handful of times. This chain links TRBV12-5 with TRBJ1-4; no definite D call. Germline assignment: CDR1 LGHNT and CDR2 FRNRAP. The CDR3 sequence is 14 residues long. Trimming cost V 1 base and J 9 bases, with 12 bases left between them. This CDR3 is CASGLAWREKKLFF. The CDR3 DNA is TGTGCTAGTGGTTTGGCATGGAGGGAGAAAAAACTGTTTTTT.

V is TRBV2 and J is TRBJ2-7; D gene unclear. V was trimmed by 7 bases and J by 3 bases, leaving 13 bases between them. The germline V gene has CDR1 SNHLY and CDR2 FYNNEI. The CDR3 runs to 13 residues. CDR3 nucleotide sequence: TGTGCCAGCATAGACTTGAGGAGCTACGAGCAGTACTTC. It specifies CASIDLRSYEQYF.

CDR3 nucleotides: TGTGCCAGCAGGACAGTTACCAAAAACATTCAGTACTTC. Translation gives CASRTVTKNIQYF. This chain joins TRBV6-1 and TRBJ2-4; a weak D match, TRBD1 (5 bases). V lost 6 bases to trimming and J lost 2 bases, with 8 bases between them. Germline CDR1 is MNHNS and CDR2 is SASEGT. This CDR3 has 13 amino acids.

Written as DNA, the CDR3 is TGTGCCAGTAGTATCTTAGTCGGGGCCGCGGGCACTGAAGCTTTCTTT. It is translated as CASSILVGAAGTEAFF. The V call is TRBV19, the J call TRBJ1-1; tentatively, D is TRBD1 (5 bases). CDR1 is LNHDA and CDR2 is SQIVND in the germline V gene (reference sequence). V lost 3 bases and J lost 4, with 18 bases in between. The CDR3 sequence is 16 residues long.

The gene calls are TRBV2 and TRBJ2-7, with a weak D call TRBD1 (5 bases). V dropped 11 bases and J dropped 0 bases, with 8 bases sitting between them. CDR1 and CDR2 from the germline V gene are SNHLY and FYNNEI. The CDR3 is 11 residues long. The CDR3 DNA reads as TGTGCCGGGGCCAACTCCTACGAGCAGTACTTC. This translates into CAGANSYEQYF.

This chain links TRBV6-5 with TRBJ2-2; TRBD1 aligns across 8 bases. Trimming took 6 bases from V and 5 from J; bases not matched to a gene: 5. The CDR3 runs to 14 residues. Germline V CDR1 and CDR2: MNHEY, SVGAGI. CDR3 bases: TGTGCCAGCAGCTACAGGGGGAGGACCGGGGAGCTGTTTTTT. It codes for CASSYRGRTGELFF.

CDR3 in DNA: TGTGCCACCCAAGCGAGACAGGGCTTCGGGAGCAATCAGCCCCAGCATTTT. Translation: CATQARQGFGSNQPQHF. This chain joins TRBV25-1 and TRBJ1-5; 7 positions match TRBD1. The CDR3 has 17 amino acids. Germline V gene sequence: CDR1 MGHDK, CDR2 SYGVNS. V lost 10 bases to trimming and J lost 1 base; unmatched junction nucleotides: 16.

V is TRBV18 and J is TRBJ2-2; D gene ambiguous. Germline V lookup: CDR1 KGHSH, CDR2 LQKENI. The CDR3 has 15 amino acids. The V end was cut by 2 bases, the J end by 5 bases, with 12 bases between. CDR3 residues: CASSPSLDRTGELFF. CDR3 nucleotides: TGTGCCAGCTCACCATCCCTAGATCGTACCGGGGAGCTGTTTTTT.

The gene calls are TRBV7-7 and TRBJ2-5; TRBD2 aligns across 12 bases. The junction had 27 bases not matched to a gene; V was cut back by 5 bases and J by 5 bases. This CDR3 has 22 amino acids. The germline gives CDR1 SSHAT, CDR2 FNYEAQ (reference sequence). CDR3 region: CASSRLLGSSGGASLTLETQYF. The DNA for the CDR3 is TGTGCCAGCAGCCGCCTATTGGGCTCTAGCGGGGGGGCGTCTCTTACATTGGAGACCCAGTACTTC.

With respect to this clone: A read error may account for a junction end that differs from germline. This rearrangement joins TRBV18 to TRBJ1-1; D not resolved. The CDR3 extends over 14 amino acids. In germline, CDR1 is KGHSH, CDR2 LQKENI. The CDR3: CASSPGTDGTDAFF. The DNA for the CDR3 is TGTGCCAGCTCACCCGGTACCGACGGAACTGATGCTTTCTTT.

The V gene is TRBV6-5, the J gene TRBJ2-1, with D perhaps matching TRBD1 (6 bases). Trimming took 6 bases from V and 12 from J, leaving 15 bases between them. CDR3 length: 12 residues. Looked up from germline, CDR1 is MNHEY and CDR2 is SVGAGI. The CDR3 spells CASRKPGHPQFF. Written as DNA, the CDR3 is TGTGCCAGCAGGAAACCGGGACACCCGCAGTTCTTC.

V usage is TRBV7-6 and J usage is TRBJ2-7; D is perhaps TRBD1 (6 bases). The CDR3 is 13 residues long. Trimming took 1 base from V and 6 from J, leaving 10 bases between them. Germline V lookup: CDR1 SGHVS, CDR2 FNYEAQ. The CDR3 region is CASSLDLGGEQYF. The DNA for the CDR3 is TGTGCCAGCAGCTTAGATCTAGGGGGCGAGCAGTACTTC.